This T cell receptor (beta chain) is from a study of blood T cell repertoires in COVID-19 (TCRdb year 2020). Background on the whole study: Samples covering the acute and convalescent phases of COVID-19 were provided by collaborators in the United States, Italy and Spain. The dataset comprised deeply sampled blood TCRbeta repertoires from subjects exposed to, actively infected with, or recovered from COVID-19. The samples were drawn from two sources: the first 160 participants of the ongoing ImmuneRACE study, and fewer than 1,500 subjects contributed by 6 global collaborators. A de-identified subject ID, COVID-19 status, age in years and sex were almost always included in the sample metadata. The prospective study material was composed of cDNA or gDNA derived from T cells, B-cell-depleted T cells, or PBMCs. A freely available public database, intended as a resource for researchers studying the immune response to SARS-CoV-2, is where the repertoires were released. HLA class I and class II types, where available, came from metadata supplied by the sample provider rather than from assay-based typing. Overall results and qualifications from the work: The amount of clinical and demographic metadata varied by source and participant and was provided uncurated.

Remarks on this clone: Its target antigen remains unknown. The input lacks base qualities; no much larger clone sits a single base away.

Each collaborating institution followed its own protocols to collect whole blood in K2EDTA tubes. For TCRbeta analysis, collaborators shipped samples in one of three forms: frozen whole blood, isolated PBMCs, or DNA extracted from either of those sample types. Per the germline V gene (reference sequence), DFQATT is the CDR1 and SNEGSKA is the CDR2. V is shortened by 3 bases, J by 4 bases, and the region joining them spans 6 bases. The CDR3 numbers 11 residues from cysteine through phenylalanine. Only CDR3 DNA remains: 33 bases, in frame from the first base. The immunoSEQ Assay, a bias-controlled multiplex PCR, was used to amplify TCRbeta CDR3 regions from genomic DNA. The authors' analysis ran thus. The number of nucleated cells in each sample was estimated by amplification of reference gene primers within the assay. To quantify the absolute abundance of each unique TCRbeta CDR3 rearrangement, sequence reads were collapsed and filtered. Productive Simpson clonality was computed per sample as the square root of Simpson's diversity index over productive rearrangements. In its TCRdb copy, this immuneACCESS table keeps in-frame sequences only and misses some clones. Where compared with another copy, unresolved V genes explain less than half of these, and the others have no known cause. That table gives V, J and clone size, and the DNA gave D and trimming. The sample table shows roughly 120,000 clones, and 84% are seen once. The top ten hold approximately 8.1% of the sample.

The TCR sequence derives from a woman in her thirties or forties with acute or convalescent COVID-19. Sequences were obtained from peripheral blood. This receptor chain uses TRBV20-1 and TRBJ1-2; the D gene cannot be named for sure. The sequenced DNA: TGCAGTGCTAGGGAGCTCTATGGCTACACCTTC. It translates as CSARELYGYTF.